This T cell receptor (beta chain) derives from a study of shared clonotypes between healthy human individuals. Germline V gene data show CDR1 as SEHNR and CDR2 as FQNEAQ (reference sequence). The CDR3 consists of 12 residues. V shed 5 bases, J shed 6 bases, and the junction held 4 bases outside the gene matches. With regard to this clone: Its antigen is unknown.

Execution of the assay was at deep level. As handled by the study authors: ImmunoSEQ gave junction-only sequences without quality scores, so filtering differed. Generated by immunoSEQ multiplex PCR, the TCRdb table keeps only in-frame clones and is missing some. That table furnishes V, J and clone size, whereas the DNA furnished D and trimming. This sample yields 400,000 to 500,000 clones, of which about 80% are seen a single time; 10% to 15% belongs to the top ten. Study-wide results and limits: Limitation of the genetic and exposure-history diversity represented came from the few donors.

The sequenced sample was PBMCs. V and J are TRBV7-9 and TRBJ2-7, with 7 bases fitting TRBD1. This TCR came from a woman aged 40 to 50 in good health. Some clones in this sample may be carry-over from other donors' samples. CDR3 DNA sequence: TGTGCCAGCAGCCCTTACAGGGGCGAGCAGTACTTC. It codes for CASSPYRGEQYF.